The TCR beta chain described here comes from a study of tumor-infiltrating lymphocytes in primary liver carcinoma. Starting from around 500 ng of total RNA, TCR beta cDNA was produced with a primer in the constant region. Library construction for TCR beta comprised three nested multiplex PCR rounds performed with slightly modified ARM-PCR. Use of TRBV1-TRBV30 forward primers with a C-beta reverse primer characterized the first two PCR rounds, which lasted about 10 cycles each. TCRdb processed the multiplex PCR reads anew with MiXCR; each CDR3 protein has one entry. The sample contains approximately 53,000 distinct CDR3 sequences, 60% to 80% of which appear only once. The length of the CDR3 is 13 residues. Co-extraction yielded RNA and DNA from around 20-30 mg of unsorted bulk tissue. The patients had histopathologically diagnosed primary liver carcinoma, and their disease was treated by surgical resection.

Points on this clonotype: The missing conserved phenylalanine or tryptophan at the end of this CDR3 makes a read error likely.

The chain uses TRBV12-3 or TRBV12-4 and TRBJ1-1; no reliable D call. Sequencing was performed on liver tumor tissue from sampling region 5. Described subset: tumor region T5, tumor centre. This receptor was taken from a man aged 40-49 years with primary liver carcinoma and hepatitis B virus infection. CDR3 in amino acids: CASSFSVAAEAFL. The CDR3 DNA sequence: TGCGCCAGCAGTTTTTCAGTGGCCGCTGAAGCTTTCTTA.